The following is a TCR beta chain sequence with its context. Some clones are missing from TCRdb's copy, which holds only in-frame ones; the method was immunoSEQ multiplex PCR. Of over 55,000 clones listed, around 87% were seen once; the top ten hold 5.2%. Germline V gene data show CDR1 as MNHNY and CDR2 as SVGAGI (reference sequence). The ends were cut back, 2 bases at V and 3 bases at J, with 10 bases in the middle. The CDR3 is 14 amino acids. The sample originates from a study of technical replicates of blood from a few donors. This chain connects TRBV6-6 to TRBJ1-1; perhaps TRBD1 as D (6 bases). The sequencing input was PBMCs. This sequence was found in a human donor in good health. Some clones in this sample may be carry-over from other donors' samples. CDR3 amino acids: CASSYGGVYTEAFF. CDR3 sequence (DNA): TGTGCCAGCAGTTACGGGGGCGTGTACACTGAAGCTTTCTTT.